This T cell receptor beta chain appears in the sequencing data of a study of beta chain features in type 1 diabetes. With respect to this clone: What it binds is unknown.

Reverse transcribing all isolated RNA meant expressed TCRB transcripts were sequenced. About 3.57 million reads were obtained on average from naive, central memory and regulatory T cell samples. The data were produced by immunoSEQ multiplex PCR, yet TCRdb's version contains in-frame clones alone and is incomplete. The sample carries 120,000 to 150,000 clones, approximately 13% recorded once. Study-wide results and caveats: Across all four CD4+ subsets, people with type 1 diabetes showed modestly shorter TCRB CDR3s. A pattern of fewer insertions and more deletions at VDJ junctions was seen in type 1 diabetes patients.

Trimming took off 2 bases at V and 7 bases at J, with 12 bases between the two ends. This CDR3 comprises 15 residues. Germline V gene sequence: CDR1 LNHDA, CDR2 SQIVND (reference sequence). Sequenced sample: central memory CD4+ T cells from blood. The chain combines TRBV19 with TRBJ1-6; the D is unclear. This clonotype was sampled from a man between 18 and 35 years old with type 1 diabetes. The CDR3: CASSIKDGLNSPLHF. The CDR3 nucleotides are TGTGCCAGTAGTATAAAGGACGGACTGAATTCACCCCTCCACTTT.